This T cell receptor beta chain derives from a study of cytomegalovirus exposure and HLA in healthy donors. Study background: Roughly 180 million T cells yielded about 120 million unique TCR beta sequences, as an earlier analysis found.

General study results and limits: The classifier reportedly diagnosed cytomegalovirus status with high sensitivity and specificity.

Details on this clone: The antigen remains undetermined.

60 Vbeta and 13 Jbeta primers were used in PCR. Data came from immunoSEQ multiplex PCR; TCRdb stores just in-frame clones and leaves some out. The sample contains just over 150,000 clones, around four fifths of which appear only once. CDR3 length: 13 residues. V was clipped by 4 bases and J by 7 bases, with 10 bases between them. CDR1 MNHEY and CDR2 SMNVEV come from the germline V gene (reference sequence). The sequence was obtained from a female donor in good health and CMV-seronegative. Sequenced input: PBMCs. This chain connects TRBV27 to TRBJ2-2; D unresolved. DNA of the CDR3: TGTGCCAGCAGTTCATGGCAACACGGGGAGCTGTTTTTT. Residues: CASSSWQHGELFF.